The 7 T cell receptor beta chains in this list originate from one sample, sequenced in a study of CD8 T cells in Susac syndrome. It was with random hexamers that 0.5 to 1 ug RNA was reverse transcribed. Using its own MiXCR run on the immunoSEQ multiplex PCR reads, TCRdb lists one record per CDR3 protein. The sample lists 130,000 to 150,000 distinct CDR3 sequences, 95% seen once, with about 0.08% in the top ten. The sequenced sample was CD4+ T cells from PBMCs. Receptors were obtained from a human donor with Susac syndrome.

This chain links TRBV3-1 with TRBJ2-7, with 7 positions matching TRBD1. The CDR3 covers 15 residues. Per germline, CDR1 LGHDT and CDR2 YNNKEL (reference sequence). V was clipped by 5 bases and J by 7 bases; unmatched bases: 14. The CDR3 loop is CASSVRQGRTGEQYF. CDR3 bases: TGTGCCAGCAGCGTGCGACAGGGCCGTACGGGGGAGCAGTACTTC.

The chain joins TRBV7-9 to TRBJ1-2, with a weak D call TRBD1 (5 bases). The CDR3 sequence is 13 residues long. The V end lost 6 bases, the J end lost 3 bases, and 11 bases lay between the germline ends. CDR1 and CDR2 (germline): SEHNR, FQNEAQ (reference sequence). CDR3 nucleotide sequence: TGTGCCAGCAGTCTAGACAGCTACTATGGCTACACCTTC. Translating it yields CASSLDSYYGYTF.

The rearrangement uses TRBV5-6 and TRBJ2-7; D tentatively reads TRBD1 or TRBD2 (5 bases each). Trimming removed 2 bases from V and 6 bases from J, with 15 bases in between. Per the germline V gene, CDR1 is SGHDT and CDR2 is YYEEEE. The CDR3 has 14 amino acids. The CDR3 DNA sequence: TGTGCCAGCAGCTTTGGGACGGTACTCCCCGAGCAGTACTTC. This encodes CASSFGTVLPEQYF.

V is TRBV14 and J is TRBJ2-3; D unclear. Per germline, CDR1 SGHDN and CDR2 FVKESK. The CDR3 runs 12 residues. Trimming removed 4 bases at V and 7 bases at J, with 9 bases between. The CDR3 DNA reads TGTGCCAGCAGCCCTTCCCGATATACGCAGTATTTT. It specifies CASSPSRYTQYF.

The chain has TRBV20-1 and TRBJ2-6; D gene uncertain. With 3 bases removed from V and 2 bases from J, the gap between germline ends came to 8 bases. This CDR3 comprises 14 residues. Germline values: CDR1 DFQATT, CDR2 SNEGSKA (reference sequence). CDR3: CSASRGAGANVLTF. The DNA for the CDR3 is TGCAGTGCTAGTCGAGGCGCTGGGGCCAACGTCCTGACTTTC.

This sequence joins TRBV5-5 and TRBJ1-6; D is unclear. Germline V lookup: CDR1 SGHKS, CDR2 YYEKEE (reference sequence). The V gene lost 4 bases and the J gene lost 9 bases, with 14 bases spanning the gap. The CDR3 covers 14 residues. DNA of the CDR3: TGTGCCAGCAGCCCTATTCAGTCATCTTCACCCCTCCACTTT. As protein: CASSPIQSSSPLHF.

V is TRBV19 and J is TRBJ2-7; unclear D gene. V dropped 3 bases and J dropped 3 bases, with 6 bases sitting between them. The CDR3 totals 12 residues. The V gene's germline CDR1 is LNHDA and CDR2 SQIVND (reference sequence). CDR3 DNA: TGTGCCAGTAGTATGGCAGACTACGAGCAGTACTTC. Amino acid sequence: CASSMADYEQYF.